The clone carrying this TCR beta chain was found a few times. The antigen remains unidentified. This sample is drawn from a study of T-cell memory formation after mild COVID-19. Notes on the study in general: Confirmation was lacking for SARS-CoV-2 specificity of second-wave clones that peaked on day 37. Several responding clones turned up in pre-infection memory, indicating that cross-reactive memory may have taken part. Of the contracting clones, CD4+ ones lay mainly in CM and EM, and CD8+ ones in EMRA.

After 5'RACE with constant-segment primers, TCR alpha and TCR beta cDNA libraries carrying sample barcodes and UMIs were obtained. From the 5' RACE reads, TCRdb called clonotypes with MiXCR, one entry per CDR3 protein. The sample includes fewer than 450,000 distinct CDR3 sequences, 20% to 25% of them seen just once. The CDR3 contains 13 residues. V lost 4 bases, J lost 2 bases, and 6 bases lay in between. CDR1 SNHLY and CDR2 FYNNEI come from the germline V gene. The chain joins TRBV2 to TRBJ2-1; no reliable D call. This TCR derives from an adult woman who had mild COVID-19 (a few samples of this study predate the infection). Cell type and time point are not known. Sequencing used PBMCs or a T cell subset sorted from them (not recorded which). CDR3 loop: CASSGLAYNEQFF. CDR3 sequence (DNA): TGTGCCAGCAGTGGGCTAGCCTACAATGAGCAGTTCTTC.